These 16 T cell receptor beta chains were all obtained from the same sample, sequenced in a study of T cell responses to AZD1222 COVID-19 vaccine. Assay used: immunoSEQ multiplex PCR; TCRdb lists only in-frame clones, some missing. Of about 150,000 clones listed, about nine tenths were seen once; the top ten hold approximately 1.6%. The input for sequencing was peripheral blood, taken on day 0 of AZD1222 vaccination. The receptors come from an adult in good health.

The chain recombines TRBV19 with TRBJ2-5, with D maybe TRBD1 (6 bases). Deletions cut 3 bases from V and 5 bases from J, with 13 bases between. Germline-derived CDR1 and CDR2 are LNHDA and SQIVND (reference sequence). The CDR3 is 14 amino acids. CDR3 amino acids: CASSMADRRETQYF. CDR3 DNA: TGTGCCAGTAGTATGGCGGACAGAAGGGAGACCCAGTACTTC.

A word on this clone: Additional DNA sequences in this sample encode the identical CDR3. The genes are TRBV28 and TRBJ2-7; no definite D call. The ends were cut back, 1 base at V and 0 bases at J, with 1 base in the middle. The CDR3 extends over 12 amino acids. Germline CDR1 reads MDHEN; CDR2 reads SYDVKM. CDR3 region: CASSLYSYEQYF. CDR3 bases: TGTGCCAGCAGTTTATACTCCTACGAGCAGTACTTC.

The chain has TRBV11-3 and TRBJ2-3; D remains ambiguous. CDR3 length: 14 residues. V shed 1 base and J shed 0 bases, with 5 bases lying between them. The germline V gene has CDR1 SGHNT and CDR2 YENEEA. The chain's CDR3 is CASSLGRSTDTQYF. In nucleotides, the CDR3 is TGTGCCAGCAGCTTAGGAAGGAGCACAGATACGCAGTATTTT. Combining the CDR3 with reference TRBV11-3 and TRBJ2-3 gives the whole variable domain EAGVVQSPRYKIIEKKQPVAFWCNPISGHNTLYWYLQNLGQGPELLIRYENEEAVDDSQLPKDRFSAERLKGVDSTLKIQPAELGDSAVYLCASSLGRSTDTQYFGPGTRLTVL.

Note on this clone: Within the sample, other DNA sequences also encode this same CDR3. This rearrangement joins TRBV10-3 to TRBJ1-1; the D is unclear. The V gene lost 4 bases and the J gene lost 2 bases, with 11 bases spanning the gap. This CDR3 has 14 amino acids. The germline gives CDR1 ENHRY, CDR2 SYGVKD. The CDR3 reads CAISGAGLNTEAFF. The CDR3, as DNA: TGTGCCATCAGTGGGGCAGGACTCAACACTGAAGCTTTCTTT.

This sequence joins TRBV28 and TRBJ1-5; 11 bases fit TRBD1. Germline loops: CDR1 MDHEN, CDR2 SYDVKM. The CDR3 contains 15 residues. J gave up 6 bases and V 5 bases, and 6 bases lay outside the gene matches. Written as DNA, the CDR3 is TGTGCCAGCAGTCCGGGACAGGGGGAGATTCAGCCCCAGCATTTT. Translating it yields CASSPGQGEIQPQHF.

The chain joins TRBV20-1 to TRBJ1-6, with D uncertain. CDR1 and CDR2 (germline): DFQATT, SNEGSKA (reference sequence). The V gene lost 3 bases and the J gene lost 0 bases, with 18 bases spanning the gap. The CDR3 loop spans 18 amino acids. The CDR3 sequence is CSASPALNPSSYNSPLHF. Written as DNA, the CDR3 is TGCAGTGCTAGTCCGGCCTTGAACCCTAGCTCCTATAATTCACCCCTCCACTTT.

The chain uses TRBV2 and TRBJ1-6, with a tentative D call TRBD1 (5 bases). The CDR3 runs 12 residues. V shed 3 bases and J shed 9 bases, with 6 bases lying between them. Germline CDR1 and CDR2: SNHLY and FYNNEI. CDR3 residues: CASSEGGSPLHF. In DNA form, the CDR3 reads TGTGCCAGCAGTGAGGGGGGTTCACCCCTCCACTTT.

The CDR3 loop reads CASSLGPMNTEAFF. CDR3 sequence (DNA): TGTGCCAGCAGCTTAGGGCCGATGAACACTGAAGCTTTCTTT. The rearrangement uses TRBV11-2 and TRBJ1-1; D gene ambiguous. V lost 1 base to trimming and J lost 0 bases, with 6 bases between them. Germline loops: CDR1 SGHAT, CDR2 FQNNGV. This CDR3 contains 14 residues.

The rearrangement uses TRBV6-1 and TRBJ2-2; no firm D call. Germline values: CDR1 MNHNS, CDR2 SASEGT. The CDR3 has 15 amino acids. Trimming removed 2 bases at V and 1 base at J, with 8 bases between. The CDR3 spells CASSESLGNTGELFF. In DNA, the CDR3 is TGTGCCAGCAGTGAATCCTTGGGGAACACCGGGGAGCTGTTTTTT.

CDR3 nucleotide sequence: TGCGCCAGCAGCCGGGGACAGGCGGGAAACACCATATATTTT. Amino acid sequence: CASSRGQAGNTIYF. This rearrangement joins TRBV5-1 to TRBJ1-3, with TRBD1 identical over 8 bases. Germline V gives CDR1 SGHRS, CDR2 YFSETQ. The CDR3 consists of 14 residues. Trimming removed 4 bases from V and 4 bases from J; junction bases left unmatched: 4.

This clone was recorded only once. DNA for the CDR3: TGTGCCAGCAGTTACTACCCTCGGGGAGAGACCCAGTACTTC. It specifies CASSYYPRGETQYF. The V gene is TRBV6-5, the J gene TRBJ2-5, with TRBD2 as a possible D gene (5 bases). The CDR3 sequence is 14 residues long. V lost 1 base and J lost 4, with 10 bases in between. In germline, CDR1 is MNHEY, CDR2 SVGAGI.

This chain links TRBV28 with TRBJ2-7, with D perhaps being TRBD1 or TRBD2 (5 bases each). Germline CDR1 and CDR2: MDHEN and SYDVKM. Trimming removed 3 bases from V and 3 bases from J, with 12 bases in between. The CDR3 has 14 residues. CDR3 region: CASSFPGRNYEQYF. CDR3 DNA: TGTGCCAGCAGTTTTCCGGGACGCAACTACGAGCAGTACTTC.

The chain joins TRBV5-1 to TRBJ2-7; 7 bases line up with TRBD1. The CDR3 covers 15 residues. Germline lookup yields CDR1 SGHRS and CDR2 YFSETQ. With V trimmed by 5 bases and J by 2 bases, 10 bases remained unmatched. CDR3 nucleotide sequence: TGCGCCAGCAGTTCCCGGGACAGACTCCCCTACGAGCAGTACTTC. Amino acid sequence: CASSSRDRLPYEQYF.

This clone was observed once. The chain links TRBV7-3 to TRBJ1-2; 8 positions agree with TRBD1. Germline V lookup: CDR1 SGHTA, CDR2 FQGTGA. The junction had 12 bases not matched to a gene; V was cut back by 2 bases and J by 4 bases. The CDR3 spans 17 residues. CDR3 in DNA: TGTGCCAGCAGCTTATGGAGGACAGGGCCCGAAGGCTATGGCTACACCTTC. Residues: CASSLWRTGPEGYGYTF.

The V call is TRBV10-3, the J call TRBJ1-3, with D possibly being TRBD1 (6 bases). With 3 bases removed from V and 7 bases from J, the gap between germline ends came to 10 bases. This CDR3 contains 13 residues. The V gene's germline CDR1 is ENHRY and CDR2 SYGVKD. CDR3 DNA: TGTGCCATCAGTGACGAGAGGGGGAACACCATATATTTT. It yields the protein CAISDERGNTIYF.

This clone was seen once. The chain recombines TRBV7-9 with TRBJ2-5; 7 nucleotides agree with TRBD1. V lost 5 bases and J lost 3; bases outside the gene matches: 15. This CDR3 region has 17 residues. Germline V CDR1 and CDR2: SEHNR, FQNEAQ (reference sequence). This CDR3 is CASSPGRGSIGKETQYF. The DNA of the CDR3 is TGTGCCAGCAGCCCTGGCAGGGGGTCTATCGGGAAAGAGACCCAGTACTTC. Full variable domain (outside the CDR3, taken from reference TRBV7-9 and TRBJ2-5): DTGVSQNPRHKITKRGQNVTFRCDPISEHNRLYWYRQTLGQGPEFLTYFQNEAQLEKSRLLSDRFSAERPKGSFSTLEIQRTEQGDSAMYLCASSPGRGSIGKETQYFGPGTRLLVL.